These 5 T cell receptor beta chains were all obtained from the same sample, sequenced in a study of T cells in Graves' hyperthyroidism and ophthalmopathy. Using RNA transcripts as the source, TCR beta CDR3 regions were amplified. TCR CDR3 underwent first-round RT-PCR with the HTBI primer set. TCRdb reprocessed the multiplex PCR reads with MiXCR, giving one entry per CDR3 protein. The sample has some 740,000 distinct CDR3 sequences, about 15% seen once. The sample taken for sequencing was blood. These receptors were taken from a young woman with Graves' hyperthyroidism.

This clonotype has just a few counts. V and J are TRBV18 and TRBJ2-7; the match to TRBD1 covers 12 bases. CDR1 and CDR2 (germline): KGHSH, LQKENI. V lost 4 bases and J lost 7; bases outside the gene matches: 11. The CDR3 is 16 residues long. The CDR3 region has the DNA TGTGCCAGCTCACGGCCCGGGACAGGGGGCCTCTGGGAGCAGTACTTC. Protein sequence: CASSRPGTGGLWEQYF.

This clonotype was picked up a small number of times. This chain uses TRBV19 with TRBJ1-1; no reliable D call. Trimming took off 5 bases at V and 4 bases at J, with 11 bases between the two ends. This CDR3 spans 13 amino acids. Germline assignment: CDR1 LNHDA and CDR2 SQIVND (reference sequence). DNA for the CDR3: TGTGCCAGTAGTGTCCGGGTGGGCACTGAAGCTTTCTTT. Translated, it gives CASSVRVGTEAFF.

This clonotype appeared a few times. The V and J genes are TRBV20-1 and TRBJ2-7; D possibly corresponds to TRBD1 (6 bases). Germline-derived CDR1 and CDR2 are DFQATT and SNEGSKA (reference sequence). The CDR3 length is 13 residues. V was trimmed by 6 bases and J by 5 bases, leaving 17 bases between them. DNA for the CDR3: TGCAGTGCATGGGACACCTCTTGGGACGAGCAGTACTTC. This codes for CSAWDTSWDEQYF.

This clonotype was counted between two and nine times. The J gene is TRBJ2-7, the V gene TRBV6-2 or TRBV6-3; 10 positions agree with TRBD2. The CDR3 is made up of 14 amino acids. Germline-derived CDR1 and CDR2 are MNHEY and SVGEGT. V dropped 4 bases and J dropped 4; count of bases not matched to a gene: 4. The CDR3 DNA is TGTGCCAGCAGTTCTCCTAGCGGGGGTTACGAGCAGTACTTC. Protein: CASSSPSGGYEQYF.

Many counts were recorded for this clonotype. The chain links TRBV29-1 to TRBJ2-3; 8 nucleotides agree with TRBD2. The germline V gene encodes CDR1 SQVTM and CDR2 ANQGSEA. Losses at the gene ends were 3 bases for V and 5 bases for J; bases not matched to a gene: 19. The CDR3 has 18 amino acids. Here the CDR3 reads CSVDEYLSGGPEEDTQYF. The CDR3 DNA reads TGCAGCGTTGACGAATATCTTTCGGGAGGGCCTGAGGAAGATACGCAGTATTTT.